This TCR beta chain was sequenced in a study of cytomegalovirus exposure and HLA in healthy donors. Study at large: A previous analysis identified approximately 110 million unique TCR beta sequences derived from 180 million or so T cells. Study-level findings and limits: Relative to the roughly 690-donor mean, N-insertions were reportedly fewer in an Asian-associated ancestry cluster in a later analysis.

A single count supports this clone. Its antigen is undetermined. The study ran its PCR with 60 Vbeta and 13 Jbeta primers. Authors' data handling: Roughly 11 million shared chains were among some 80 million unique TCR beta chains counted in a later analysis. Profiling relied on immunoSEQ multiplex PCR, and the TCRdb table lists in-frame clones only, not all of them. The V and J calls and clone size come from that table; D and trimming were worked out from the DNA. This sample has under 200,000 clones, with just under 80% found just once. Trimming removed 5 bases at V and 5 bases at J, with 15 bases between. Looked up from germline, CDR1 is SEHNR and CDR2 is FQNEAQ (reference sequence). This CDR3 has 14 amino acids.

The receptor was isolated from a woman aged 45 to 65 in good health and CMV-seropositive. The sample taken for sequencing was PBMCs. V and J are TRBV7-9 and TRBJ1-1, with TRBD1 as a possible D gene (5 bases). The CDR3 DNA reads as TGTGCCAGCAGCAAAGACAGAGATACAACTGAAGCTTTCTTT. It specifies CASSKDRDTTEAFF.